What follows is one T cell receptor (beta chain) and its context. Its antigen is not identified. The table came from immunoSEQ multiplex PCR; TCRdb's copy has only in-frame clones and leaves some out. The sample has 120,000 or so clones, 80% to 95% seen once; the top ten hold under 1.2%. The data were taken from a study of T cell responses to AZD1222 COVID-19 vaccine. Study-level information: Analyses pooled second doses at about 4 or about 12 weeks. General study findings and limits: A reported finding is that nearly half of spike-specific TCRs target unmutated variant regions. With dominance at 160-218 and 743-854, vaccine-associated CD4 TCRs spanned spike.

V lost 1 base and J lost 3, with 13 bases in between. In germline, CDR1 is LGHNA, CDR2 YNFKEQ. CDR3 length: 16 residues. The specimen was peripheral blood, collected on day 0 of AZD1222 vaccination. The source is an adult in good health. The genes are TRBV4-2 and TRBJ1-5; no clear D gene. CDR3 sequence: CASSQVFDLTNQPQHF. The CDR3 coding sequence is TGTGCCAGCAGCCAAGTTTTCGATCTGACCAATCAGCCCCAGCATTTT.